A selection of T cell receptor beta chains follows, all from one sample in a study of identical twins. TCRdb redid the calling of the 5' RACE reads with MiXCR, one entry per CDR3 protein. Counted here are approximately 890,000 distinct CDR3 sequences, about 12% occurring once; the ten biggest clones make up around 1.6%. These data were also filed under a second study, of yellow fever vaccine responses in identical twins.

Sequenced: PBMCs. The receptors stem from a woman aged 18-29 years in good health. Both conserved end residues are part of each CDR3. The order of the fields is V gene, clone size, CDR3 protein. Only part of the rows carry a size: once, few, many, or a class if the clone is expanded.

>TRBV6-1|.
CASRGIAGREQETQYF
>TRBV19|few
CASSILLAGATDTQYF
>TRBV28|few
CASSLGGGWRDSYEQYF
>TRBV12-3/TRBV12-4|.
CASSFQGGISYEQYF
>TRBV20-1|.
CSATTGALAGVTDTQYF
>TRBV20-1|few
CSASGGASNEQFF
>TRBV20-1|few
CSAHWGDTQYF
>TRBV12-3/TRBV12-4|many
CASSLAGLVSNEQFF
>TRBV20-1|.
CSAVLGATNEKLFF
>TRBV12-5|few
CASGASSGNTIYF
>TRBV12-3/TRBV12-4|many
CASNPDETGELFF
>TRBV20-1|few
CSARAGTLGYEQYF
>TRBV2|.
CASERERKNEQFF
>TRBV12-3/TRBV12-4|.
CASTNSGGEAFF
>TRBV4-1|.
CAISSGPSYEQYF
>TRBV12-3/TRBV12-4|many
CASGRLVNTGELFF
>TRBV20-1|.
CSATGGTGYEQYF
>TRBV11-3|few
CASSPHGAGGRETQYF
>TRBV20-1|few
CSAPPGWAREWTEAFF
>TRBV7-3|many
CASSLTGQNTDTQYF
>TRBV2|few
CASSYVGQGWAFF
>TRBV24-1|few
CATSGPPSYNEQFF